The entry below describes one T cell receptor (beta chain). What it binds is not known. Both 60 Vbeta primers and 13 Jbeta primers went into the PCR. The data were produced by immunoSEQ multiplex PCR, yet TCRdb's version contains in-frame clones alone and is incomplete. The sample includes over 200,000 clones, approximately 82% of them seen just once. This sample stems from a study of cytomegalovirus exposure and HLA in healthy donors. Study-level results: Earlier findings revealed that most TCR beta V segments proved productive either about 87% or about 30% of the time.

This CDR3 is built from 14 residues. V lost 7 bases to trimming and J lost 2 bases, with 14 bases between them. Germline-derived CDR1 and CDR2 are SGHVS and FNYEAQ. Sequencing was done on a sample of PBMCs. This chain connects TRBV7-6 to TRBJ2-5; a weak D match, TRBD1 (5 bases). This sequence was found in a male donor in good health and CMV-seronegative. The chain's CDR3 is CASTILQGQETQYF. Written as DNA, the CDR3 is TGTGCCAGCACCATTCTCCAGGGACAAGAGACCCAGTACTTC.